One and the same sample provided the 32 T cell receptor beta chains below, sequenced in a study of T cell repertoires in cytomegalovirus infection. Their cognate antigens are unknown. One entry per CDR3 protein, called by TCRdb with MiXCR from the reads. The table has about 83,000 distinct CDR3 sequences, 25% to 35% seen once; the top ten hold approximately 71%. The sequencing used CD8+ T cells from cultured PBMCs, collected from culture after CMV antigen stimulation. Receptor source: a human donor in good health (CMV status not recorded). Some clones in this sample may be carry-over from other donors' samples.

This clonotype has just one count. The chain carries TRBV20-1 and TRBJ2-1; 11 nucleotides agree with TRBD2. After removal of 0 bases from V and 0 bases from J, the junction contained 7 bases not matched to a gene. The CDR3 contains 18 residues. Germline V gene lookup returns CDR1 DFQATT and CDR2 SNEGSKA (reference sequence). The CDR3 protein is CSARELAGAPSSYNEQFF. In DNA, the CDR3 is TGCAGTGCTAGAGAACTAGCGGGGGCCCCGAGCTCCTACAATGAGCAGTTCTTC.

The gene calls are TRBV23-1 and TRBJ1-6; D perhaps matches TRBD1 (5 bases). TRBV23-1 is filed as an ORF, its function uncertain. This CDR3 is 16 amino acids long. The germline V and J ends were trimmed by 6 bases and 12 bases, with 24 bases remaining between them. The CDR3 nucleotides read TGCGCCAGCAGCTTAGCTCACGGGGGTTTGAGAGGACCCCTCCACTTT. Protein sequence: CASSLAHGGLRGPLHF.

This clonotype was found a few times. The chain joins TRBV10-3 to TRBJ1-3, with D unclear. The CDR3 runs 13 residues. The V end was cut by 10 bases, the J end by 0 bases, with 10 bases between. Germline V gene sequence: CDR1 ENHRY, CDR2 SYGVKD. The CDR3 DNA reads as TGTGCCACCAAGATATCCTCTGGAAACACCATATATTTT. Translated: CATKISSGNTIYF.

V is TRBV11-2 and J is TRBJ2-1; 8 bases fit TRBD2. The CDR3 runs to 15 residues. J was trimmed by 9 bases and V by 1 base; bases with no gene match: 8. The germline V gene encodes CDR1 SGHAT and CDR2 FQNNGV. CDR3 sequence (DNA): TGTGCCAGCAGCTTAGTACGGGGGGGCATCGGTGAGCAGTTCTTC. Protein sequence: CASSLVRGGIGEQFF.

This chain links TRBV4-2 with TRBJ1-3; D not resolved. The germline V gene has CDR1 LGHNA and CDR2 YNFKEQ. Trimming left V 0 bases short and J 2 bases short, with 8 bases between. This CDR3 contains 15 residues. The CDR3 DNA is TGTGCCAGCAGCCAAGATCGCACAACTGGAAACACCATATATTTT. Encoded protein: CASSQDRTTGNTIYF.

This clonotype came up many times. The J gene is TRBJ2-7, the V gene TRBV7-4, with D possibly matching TRBD2 (7 bases). CDR1 and CDR2 from the germline V gene are SGHVT and SQSDAQ. This CDR3 has 19 amino acids. V lost 2 bases and J 3 bases, leaving 26 bases between the germline ends. This CDR3 reads CASSLSEAGASGLYYEQYF. Written as DNA, the CDR3 is TGTGCCAGCAGCTTATCGGAGGCAGGGGCTAGCGGATTATACTACGAGCAGTACTTC.

There are a few counts of this clonotype. This chain uses TRBV20-1 with TRBJ2-1; the match to TRBD1 covers 11 bases. The CDR3 has 14 residues. The J segment lost 8 bases and the V segment lost 3 bases, leaving 6 bases of the junction unmatched. CDR1 is DFQATT, CDR2 SNEGSKA, per germline (reference sequence). The CDR3 region is CSAREDRGRYEQFF. In DNA, the CDR3 is TGCAGTGCTAGGGAGGACAGGGGGCGTTATGAGCAGTTCTTC.

This clonotype has more than one count but fewer than ten. This chain connects TRBV4-1 to TRBJ2-7; 9 bases line up with TRBD1. The V gene's germline CDR1 is MGHRA and CDR2 YSYEKL. The CDR3 covers 15 residues. The junction had 6 bases not matched to a gene; V was cut back by 4 bases and J by 2 bases. CDR3 bases: TGCGCCAGCAGCCTCCGGGACAGGGCGCCCTACGAGCAGTACTTC. Its protein is CASSLRDRAPYEQYF.

The sample holds one count of this clonotype. The gene calls are TRBV18 and TRBJ2-3, with a tentative D call TRBD1 (5 bases). Per germline, CDR1 KGHSH and CDR2 LQKENI. CDR3 length: 13 amino acids. V lost 4 bases and J 5 bases, leaving 10 bases between the germline ends. CDR3 sequence reads: CASSQSRGDTQYF. The CDR3 nucleotides are TGTGCCAGCTCACAGAGTAGGGGAGATACGCAGTATTTT.

V and J are TRBV7-9 and TRBJ2-2; 9 nucleotides line up with TRBD2. V shed 10 bases, J shed 6 bases, and the junction held 6 bases outside the gene matches. Germline V gene sequence: CDR1 SEHNR, CDR2 FQNEAQ (reference sequence). CDR3 length: 13 residues. This chain's CDR3 is CATKRGEAGELFF. The CDR3 nucleotides read TGTGCCACTAAGCGGGGGGAAGCCGGGGAGCTGTTTTTT.

The CDR3 sequence: CASSGAGNEQYF. The CDR3 DNA reads as TGTGCCAGCAGTGGGGCAGGGAACGAGCAGTACTTC. The chain uses TRBV6-1 and TRBJ2-7, with a possible D match to TRBD1 (5 bases). The germline V gene has CDR1 MNHNS and CDR2 SASEGT. The CDR3 contains 12 residues. V shed 4 bases and J shed 5 bases, with 9 bases lying between them.

This clonotype was counted between two and nine times. The CDR3 DNA reads as TGTGCCAGCAGTCTCGGCCTAGAGACCCAGTACTTC. Translation: CASSLGLETQYF. The V call is TRBV12-3 or TRBV12-4, the J call TRBJ2-5; D uncertain. The V end lost 5 bases, the J end lost 4 bases, and 8 bases lay between the germline ends. This CDR3 region has 12 residues.

V gene TRBV6-6 combines with J gene TRBJ2-2, with 7 positions matching TRBD2. With 0 bases clipped from V and 2 bases from J, the junction kept 12 bases outside the gene matches. Germline V CDR1 and CDR2: MNHNY, SVGAGI (reference sequence). The CDR3 spans 19 residues. The CDR3, as DNA: TGTGCCAGCAGTTACTCTACCCTCAGACTAGCTGCAAACACCGGGGAGCTGTTTTTT. It encodes CASSYSTLRLAANTGELFF.

This clonotype was counted between two and nine times. This chain links TRBV6-5 with TRBJ1-1; D gene uncertain. The CDR3 length is 15 residues. Germline values: CDR1 MNHEY, CDR2 SVGAGI. Trimming cost V 4 bases and J 3 bases, with 15 bases left between them. CDR3 sequence (DNA): TGTGCCAGCAGTTTCCGACTGAGCGCGGACACTGAAGCTTTCTTT. This codes for CASSFRLSADTEAFF.

The chain joins TRBV20-1 to TRBJ1-4; no definite D call. Trimming removed 0 bases from V and 4 bases from J, with 21 bases in between. Germline-derived CDR1 and CDR2 are DFQATT and SNEGSKA (reference sequence). The CDR3 totals 18 residues. The CDR3 nucleotides read TGCAGTGCTAGAGATCTCCGCACCGAGGTCTATTTTAATGAAAAACTGTTTTTT. Translation gives CSARDLRTEVYFNEKLFF.

The sample holds many counts of this clonotype. This rearrangement joins TRBV29-1 to TRBJ1-2; D is undetermined. V dropped 3 bases and J dropped 1 base, with 6 bases sitting between them. This CDR3 has 12 amino acids. The germline V gene has CDR1 SQVTM and CDR2 ANQGSEA. Written as DNA, the CDR3 is TGCAGCGTTGAGTGGGATAACTATGGCTACACCTTC. Translated, it gives CSVEWDNYGYTF.

The table lists this clonotype with many counts. The chain couples TRBV7-2 to TRBJ2-1; 8 nucleotides align to TRBD2. The CDR3 extends over 15 amino acids. The germline V gene encodes CDR1 SGHTA and CDR2 FQGNSA. J lost 8 bases, V lost 3 bases, and 9 bases had no gene match. The CDR3 DNA sequence: TGTGCCAGCAGCTTGGGACTAGGACTTCGCGATGAGCAGTTCTTC. It yields the protein CASSLGLGLRDEQFF.

V is TRBV7-9 and J is TRBJ2-7; D is uncertain. The ends were cut back, 5 bases at V and 2 bases at J, with 10 bases in the middle. CDR1 SEHNR and CDR2 FQNEAQ come from the germline V gene (reference sequence). CDR3 size: 13 residues. CDR3 sequence: CASSASFTYEQYF. DNA for the CDR3: TGTGCCAGCAGCGCCAGTTTTACCTACGAGCAGTACTTC. Full variable domain (rest looked up from reference TRBV7-9 and TRBJ2-7): DTGVSQNPRHKITKRGQNVTFRCDPISEHNRLYWYRQTLGQGPEFLTYFQNEAQLEKSRLLSDRFSAERPKGSFSTLEIQRTEQGDSAMYLCASSASFTYEQYFGPGTRLTVT.

The rearrangement uses TRBV27 and TRBJ2-1, with D perhaps assigned TRBD1 or TRBD2 (6 bases each). Germline V lookup: CDR1 MNHEY, CDR2 SMNVEV (reference sequence). The CDR3 is made up of 14 amino acids. Deletions cut 1 base from V and 8 bases from J, with 12 bases between. The CDR3 here is CASSLFGGRDEQFF. CDR3 in DNA: TGTGCCAGCAGTTTATTTGGGGGGCGGGATGAGCAGTTCTTC.

The table lists this clonotype with a few counts. The chain recombines TRBV6-5 with TRBJ1-2, with a weak D call TRBD1 (6 bases). CDR3 size: 15 residues. Trimming pared 0 bases from V and 7 bases from J, leaving 15 bases between. Germline V gene data show CDR1 as MNHEY and CDR2 as SVGAGI. CDR3 nucleotide sequence: TGTGCCAGCAGTTACTCGGAACAGGGCTGGGGTGGCTACACCTTC. Its translation is CASSYSEQGWGGYTF.

This clonotype has a count of ten or more. The J gene is TRBJ2-7, the V gene TRBV27, with 7 bases lining up with TRBD1. The length of the CDR3 is 14 residues. Germline CDR1 reads MNHEY; CDR2 reads SMNVEV (reference sequence). V shed 5 bases, J shed 3 bases, and the junction held 7 bases outside the gene matches. The CDR3 sequence: CASSLQGNLYEQYF. DNA for the CDR3: TGTGCCAGCAGTCTACAGGGGAATCTCTACGAGCAGTACTTC.

Only a few counts were recorded for this clonotype. The chain links TRBV2 to TRBJ2-6; a weak D match, TRBD1 (5 bases). Trimming removed 4 bases from V and 2 bases from J, with 12 bases in between. In germline, CDR1 is SNHLY, CDR2 FYNNEI. The CDR3 has 16 amino acids. CDR3 sequence reads: CASSGTPVTGANVLTF. The CDR3 DNA reads as TGTGCCAGCAGTGGGACACCCGTGACTGGGGCCAACGTCCTGACTTTC.

The chain is built from TRBV7-6 and TRBJ2-7; TRBD2 agrees at 8 bases. The CDR3 extends over 14 amino acids. Looked up from germline, CDR1 is SGHVS and CDR2 is FNYEAQ. With V trimmed by 3 bases and J by 1 base, 2 bases remained unmatched. CDR3 nucleotide sequence: TGTGCCAGCAGCTTGTTAGCGGGATCCTACGAGCAGTACTTC. Translating gives CASSLLAGSYEQYF.

This clonotype was seen a few times. V gene TRBV7-9 combines with J gene TRBJ1-6; 7 bases agree with TRBD1. Trimming cost V 4 bases and J 5 bases; bases outside gene matches: 5. CDR1 and CDR2 (germline): SEHNR, FQNEAQ (reference sequence). CDR3 length equals 15 residues. This CDR3 is CASSSADRDNSPLHF. DNA of the CDR3: TGTGCCAGCAGCTCAGCTGACAGGGATAATTCACCCCTCCACTTT.

The gene calls are TRBV11-1 and TRBJ2-2; 10 positions agree with TRBD1. The CDR3 spans 17 residues. With V trimmed by 2 bases and J by 4 bases, 7 bases remained unmatched. Germline V lookup: CDR1 SGHAT, CDR2 FQDESV (reference sequence). The CDR3 loop is CASSLLGTGDLTGELFF. In nucleotides, the CDR3 is TGTGCCAGCAGCTTATTAGGGACAGGGGATCTCACCGGGGAGCTGTTTTTT.

This clonotype was seen repeatedly, ten times or more. This chain links TRBV7-3 with TRBJ2-1; a weak D match, TRBD2 (5 bases). Germline V gene data show CDR1 as SGHTA and CDR2 as FQGTGA. Trimming took 5 bases from V and 7 from J, leaving 15 bases between them. This CDR3 contains 14 residues. CDR3 DNA: TGTGCCAGCAGCCTCCGACGGACTGGGAATGAGCAGTTCTTC. Amino acid sequence: CASSLRRTGNEQFF.

Many counts were recorded for this clonotype. The gene calls are TRBV29-1 and TRBJ1-1, with D uncertain. CDR3 size: 12 residues. V lost 6 bases, J lost 4 bases, and 12 bases lay in between. Germline CDR1 and CDR2: SQVTM and ANQGSEA. CDR3 nucleotides: TGCAGCGTAGCGGAGGAAATCACTGAAGCTTTCTTT. Translating it yields CSVAEEITEAFF. Looking up the rest from reference TRBV29-1 and TRBJ1-1 gives the full variable domain: SAVISQKPSRDICQRGTSLTIQCQVDSQVTMMFWYRQQPGQSLTLIATANQGSEATYESGFVIDKFPISRPNLTFSTLTVSNMSPEDSSIYLCSVAEEITEAFFGQGTRLTVV.

For this clonotype: This could be a read error, since a much larger clone is one nucleotide away. The chain carries TRBV9 and TRBJ1-6; possible D gene TRBD1, 5 bases. From germline, CDR1 is SGDLS and CDR2 YYNGEE. V was shortened by 4 bases and J by 7 bases, with 24 bases between the two germline ends. The CDR3 has 18 residues. This chain's CDR3 is CASSIRVSDTLGNSPLHF. CDR3 DNA: TGTGCCAGCAGCATACGAGTCTCGGACACCCTGGGGAATTCACCCCTCCACTTT.

The chain joins TRBV5-5 to TRBJ2-5, with TRBD2 identical over 10 bases. CDR3 length: 14 amino acids. The ends lost 4 bases at V and 5 bases at J; junction bases unmatched: 5. CDR1 and CDR2 from the germline V gene are SGHKS and YYEKEE (reference sequence). In nucleotides, the CDR3 is TGTGCCAGCAGCGTGGGACTAGCGATGGAGACCCAGTACTTC. This gives the protein CASSVGLAMETQYF.

The chain uses TRBV5-4 and TRBJ2-3; no firm D call. Germline lookup yields CDR1 SGHNT and CDR2 YYREEE (reference sequence). The CDR3 sequence is 13 residues long. The V end lost 2 bases, the J end lost 3 bases, and 7 bases lay between the germline ends. CDR3 in DNA: TGTGCCAGCAGCTTATGGTGGACAGATACGCAGTATTTT. It translates to CASSLWWTDTQYF.

This clonotype has more than one count but fewer than ten. CDR3 nucleotides: TGTGCCAGCAGCCCGACAGGGAGCTACGAGCAGTACTTC. As protein: CASSPTGSYEQYF. The rearrangement joins TRBV6-1 to TRBJ2-7; 7 positions match TRBD1. This CDR3 comprises 13 residues. Germline V gene sequence: CDR1 MNHNS, CDR2 SASEGT. The V segment lost 6 bases and the J segment 3 bases; nucleotides outside the gene matches: 5.

The chain is built from TRBV14 and TRBJ1-2; D is undetermined. Germline CDR1 and CDR2: SGHDN and FVKESK. The CDR3 loop spans 15 amino acids. The V end lost 1 base, the J end lost 0 bases, and 9 bases lay between the germline ends. The CDR3 is CASSQVDLANYGYTF. CDR3 bases: TGTGCCAGCAGCCAAGTGGACCTAGCTAACTATGGCTACACCTTC.